The TCR beta chain under discussion was sequenced for a study of human T cells and chemical hapten exposure. General study results and limits: All donors were alopecia patients, so their immunity may differ from that of healthy people.

Time point denoted: pre-sensitization, week 0. Treatment: therapeutic diphenylcyclopropenone sensitization with weekly scalp DPC. Blood was collected ahead of every patch test applied. Alopecia patients deemed DPC-suitable, aged 18 to 70, excluding pregnancy. The V gene's germline CDR1 is LGHNA and CDR2 YSLEER. There are 16 residues in the CDR3. Between the trimmed V and J ends, which lost 2 bases and 1 base, there was a span of 13 bases. Of note for this clonotype: Its antigen remains unidentified.

TCRdb redid the calling of the RACE reads with MiXCR, one entry per CDR3 protein. The sample includes around 300,000 distinct CDR3 sequences, approximately 5% of them seen just once. The genes are TRBV4-3 and TRBJ2-3; D is perhaps TRBD1 (6 bases). The receptor's source is a woman aged 18-29 years with alopecia areata. Some clones in this sample may be carry-over from other donors' samples. Sequenced material: whole blood, taken in connection with sensitization to the hapten diphenylcyclopropenone (DPC). CDR3 DNA: TGCGCCAGCAGCCAACGTTACAGGGAAGGCACAGATACGCAGTATTTT. Translating gives CASSQRYREGTDTQYF.